This T cell receptor beta chain was documented in a study of lymphopenia after photon versus proton radiotherapy. Regarding the study as a whole: Post-nadir diversity loss with photons came from oligoclonal expansion, particularly CD8+ Temra cells. Photon-treated patients lost naive T cells and TCR diversity; proton-treated stayed stable.

CDR1 is MNHNS, CDR2 SASEGT, per germline. This CDR3 has 14 amino acids. V shed 2 bases and J shed 6 bases, with 11 bases lying between them. Here immunoSEQ multiplex PCR was the method, and the copy in TCRdb shows in-frame clones only, minus some. In the table there are 55,000 to 85,000 clones, around 93% of which are singletons. On this clone: What it recognizes is unknown.

The chain couples TRBV6-1 to TRBJ1-5; no definite D call. The sequence derives from a woman aged 40 to 50 with cholangiocarcinoma. The specimen was peripheral blood, collected from a patient treated with photon-based radiotherapy. The CDR3 nucleotides read TGTGCCAGCAGTGAAAGCGATTACCGTCAGCCCCAGCATTTT. Translated, it gives CASSESDYRQPQHF.